Shown below are 9 T cell receptor beta chains from a single sample sequenced in a study of T cells expressing NK-cell markers. TCRdb reprocessed the 5' RACE reads, keeping one entry per CDR3 protein, no DNA. Its clone listing holds a few hundred thousand distinct CDR3 sequences. The sequencing input was blood T cells: a sorted CD56 or NKG2C T cell subset, CD4+ or CD8+ T cells, or bulk PBMC T cells (not recorded which). Receptors were obtained from a man aged 18-70 years in good health.

The gene calls are TRBV28 and TRBJ2-1; the D gene TCRdb calls, TRBD1, cannot be checked with no DNA. CDR1 MDHEN and CDR2 SYDVKM come from the germline V gene. The CDR3 covers 14 residues. CDR3 residues: CASSPVRDSNEQFF.

The J gene is TRBJ1-1, the V gene TRBV6-1. The CDR3 has 14 residues. The germline V gene has CDR1 MNHNS and CDR2 SASEGT. Here the CDR3 reads CASIRGAGSTEAFF.

This chain links TRBV2 with TRBJ1-2; checking the TCRdb D call of TRBD1 is not possible without DNA. CDR3 length: 13 amino acids. CDR1 and CDR2 (germline): SNHLY, FYNNEI. The CDR3 is CASRGQGASGYTF.

V gene TRBV6-2 or TRBV6-3 combines with J gene TRBJ2-7; the TRBD2 assignment by TCRdb is unverifiable without DNA. The CDR3 loop spans 16 amino acids. Per the germline V gene, CDR1 is MNHEY and CDR2 is SVGEGT. CDR3 residues: CASRASLAGISYEQYF.

This chain joins TRBV7-9 and TRBJ2-7; TCRdb's assignment of TRBD1 cannot be checked, as there is no DNA. The germline V gene encodes CDR1 SEHNR and CDR2 FQNEAQ (reference sequence). This CDR3 comprises 16 residues. CDR3: CASSLGETGMRSEQYF.

The gene calls are TRBV11-2 and TRBJ2-5; TCRdb proposes TRBD1, but this gene call is untestable without DNA. Germline CDR1 reads SGHAT; CDR2 reads FQNNGV. The CDR3 totals 15 residues. The CDR3 region is CASSHPGVARETQYF. The full variable domain, in which reference TRBV11-2 and TRBJ2-5 provide the parts outside the CDR3, is EAGVAQSPRYKIIEKRQSVAFWCNPISGHATLYWYQQILGQGPKLLIQFQNNGVVDDSQLPKDRFSAERLKGVDSTLKIQPAKLEDSAVYLCASSHPGVARETQYFGPGTRLLVL.

The chain couples TRBV12-3 or TRBV12-4 to TRBJ1-5; no DNA is available, so the TRBD1 call from TCRdb remains unchecked. This CDR3 comprises 13 residues. The CDR3 is CASSYTGTQPQHF.

This sequence joins TRBV6-1 and TRBJ2-1; TCRdb proposes TRBD1, but this gene call is untestable without DNA. Per the germline V gene, CDR1 is MNHNS and CDR2 is SASEGT. CDR3 length equals 15 residues. The CDR3 sequence is CASTIDRGSFNEQFF.

This sequence joins TRBV4-2 and TRBJ2-3. The length of the CDR3 is 16 residues. Germline CDR1 is LGHNA and CDR2 is YNFKEQ. CDR3 protein: CASSQSWRGSTDTQYF.